The sequence of this TCR beta chain was determined in a study of T cells in Graves' hyperthyroidism and ophthalmopathy. Study outcomes and limitations: Most thyroid clonotypes expanded above 0.001 were also detected in blood.

This clonotype was recorded many times. What it binds is unknown. CDR1 is SGHVS and CDR2 is FQNEAQ in the germline V gene. V gave up 5 bases and J gave up 0 bases, with 8 bases separating them. The length of the CDR3 is 14 residues. From RNA transcripts, TCR beta CDR3 regions were amplified. In the first-round RT-PCR of the TCR CDR3, the HTBI primer set was used. Using its own MiXCR run on the multiplex PCR reads, TCRdb lists one record per CDR3 protein. The sample has under 350,000 distinct CDR3 sequences, about 17% seen once. PBMCs came from 10 ml fresh peripheral blood. This chain connects TRBV7-8 to TRBJ2-1; D is uncertain. Material: blood. The TCR originated in a woman aged 55-75 years with Graves' ophthalmopathy. The CDR3 nucleotides read TGTGCCAGCAGCCTCAGGAGCTCCTACAATGAGCAGTTCTTC. This gives the protein CASSLRSSYNEQFF.